These T cell receptor beta chains were read from a single sample in a study of OX40 agonist ivuxolimab in advanced cancers. Generated by immunoSEQ multiplex PCR, the TCRdb table keeps only in-frame clones and is missing some. The profile shows around 40,000 clones, less than 90% of them singletons. This specimen was CD4+ or CD8+ T cells sorted from blood, taken in a trial of the OX40 agonist ivuxolimab. These receptors were obtained from an adult with an advanced solid tumor such as melanoma, head and neck, liver or kidney cancer. Each CDR3 is given with its conserved first and last residue. A D gene is named only where the DNA matches it firmly. The size of a clone is reported for some rows only, either as once, few or many, or as a class for expanded clones.

size: NA
J: TRBJ2-1
V: TRBV5-1
D: TRBD1
CDR3: CASSWGTVDNEQFF
DNA: TGCGCCAGCAGCTGGGGGACAGTTGACAATGAGCAGTTCTTC

size: NA
J: TRBJ2-6
V: TRBV2
D: NA
CDR3: CASSAVSGANVLTF
DNA: TGTGCCAGCAGTGCCGTCTCTGGGGCCAACGTCCTGACTTTC

size: NA
J: TRBJ1-3
V: TRBV5-1
D: NA
CDR3: CASSSEMGGNTIYF
DNA: TGCGCCAGCAGCTCCGAAATGGGGGGAAACACCATATATTTT

size: NA
J: TRBJ2-7
V: TRBV9
D: NA
CDR3: CASSVDGNPPYEQYF
DNA: TGTGCCAGCAGCGTAGATGGGAATCCCCCCTACGAGCAGTACTTC

size: NA
J: TRBJ2-7
V: TRBV11-2
D: TRBD2
CDR3: CASSTRLTSGNPGDEQYF
DNA: TGTGCCAGCAGCACAAGGTTAACTAGCGGGAACCCTGGGGACGAGCAGTACTTC

size: NA
J: TRBJ2-5
V: TRBV5-1
D: NA
CDR3: CASSLRAGLRTLLTQETQYF
DNA: TGCGCCAGCAGCCTAAGAGCGGGCCTCCGCACTCTACTAACCCAAGAGACCCAGTACTTC

size: NA
J: TRBJ2-1
V: TRBV5-6
D: TRBD1
CDR3: CASSRFWDRAYNEQFF
DNA: TGTGCCAGCAGCCGATTTTGGGACAGGGCCTACAATGAGCAGTTCTTC

size: NA
J: TRBJ2-5
V: TRBV2
D: TRBD1
CDR3: CASSDRGGETQYF
DNA: TGTGCCAGCAGCGACAGGGGGGGAGAGACCCAGTACTTC

size: NA
J: TRBJ2-3
V: TRBV29-1
D: NA
CDR3: CSVEDRRVHTDTQYF
DNA: TGCAGCGTTGAAGATAGGAGGGTACATACAGATACGCAGTATTTT

size: NA
J: TRBJ1-1
V: TRBV28
D: NA
CDR3: CASSSRDTEAFF
DNA: TGTGCCAGCAGTTCTAGGGACACTGAAGCTTTCTTT

size: few
J: TRBJ1-3
V: TRBV7-8
D: NA
CDR3: CASSLSRGSIGENTIYF
DNA: TGTGCCAGCAGCTTAAGTCGAGGTAGCATCGGGGAAAACACCATATATTTT

size: NA
J: TRBJ2-6
V: TRBV5-1
D: NA
CDR3: CASSLALGSGANVLTF
DNA: TGCGCCAGCAGCTTGGCCTTAGGCTCTGGGGCCAACGTCCTGACTTTC

size: NA
J: TRBJ2-7
V: TRBV2
D: TRBD2
CDR3: CASSETSGRHYYSYEQYF
DNA: TGTGCCAGCAGTGAGACTAGCGGGAGACACTATTACTCCTACGAGCAGTACTTC

size: NA
J: TRBJ1-4
V: TRBV18
D: NA
CDR3: CASSTTRTGLIDNEKLFF
DNA: TGTGCCAGCTCCACCACCCGAACGGGCCTGATTGATAATGAAAAACTGTTTTTT

size: NA
J: TRBJ2-1
V: TRBV5-4
D: NA
CDR3: CASSLVTNNEQFF
DNA: TGTGCCAGCAGCTTGGTAACTAACAATGAGCAGTTCTTC

size: NA
J: TRBJ2-2
V: TRBV30
D: TRBD2
CDR3: CAWSLWTSGRAGELFF
DNA: TGTGCCTGGAGTTTATGGACTAGCGGGAGGGCAGGGGAGCTGTTTTTT

size: NA
J: TRBJ1-2
V: TRBV5-5
D: NA
CDR3: CASSFRDTLTNYGYTF
DNA: TGTGCCAGCAGCTTCCGGGACACCCTTACTAACTATGGCTACACCTTC

size: NA
J: TRBJ2-7
V: TRBV6-5
D: TRBD1
CDR3: CASSGTVFYEQYF
DNA: TGTGCCAGCAGTGGGACAGTTTTCTACGAGCAGTACTTC

size: NA
J: TRBJ2-3
V: TRBV5-1
D: TRBD2
CDR3: CASSSRGAGGTDTQYF
DNA: TGCGCCAGCAGCTCCCGAGGGGCGGGAGGCACAGATACGCAGTATTTT

size: NA
J: TRBJ1-1
V: TRBV5-1
D: TRBD1
CDR3: CASSIGQGNTEAFF
DNA: TGCGCCAGCAGCATTGGACAGGGCAACACTGAAGCTTTCTTT

size: NA
J: TRBJ1-1
V: TRBV10-3
D: NA
CDR3: CAISLSGANTEAFF
DNA: TGTGCCATCAGCCTTTCAGGGGCGAACACTGAAGCTTTCTTT

size: NA
J: TRBJ1-3
V: TRBV19
D: NA
CDR3: CASADSSGNTIYF
DNA: TGTGCCAGCGCGGACTCCTCGGGAAACACCATATATTTT

size: NA
J: TRBJ1-5
V: TRBV6-1
D: NA
CDR3: CATQEVSNQPQHF
DNA: TGTGCCACCCAGGAGGTTAGCAATCAGCCCCAGCATTTT

size: once
J: TRBJ2-5
V: TRBV7-8
D: NA
CDR3: CASSFRALETETQYF
DNA: TGTGCCAGCAGCTTCCGGGCCCTAGAGACGGAGACCCAGTACTTC

size: NA
J: TRBJ1-4
V: TRBV19
D: NA
CDR3: CASSFSSRESDEKLFF
DNA: TGTGCCAGTAGTTTCTCATCCAGGGAGTCGGATGAAAAACTGTTTTTT

size: NA
J: TRBJ1-1
V: TRBV30
D: TRBD1
CDR3: CAGNKQGARIRAFF
DNA: TGTGCCGGCAATAAACAGGGGGCGAGGATTCGTGCTTTCTTT

size: NA
J: TRBJ1-3
V: TRBV7-9
D: NA
CDR3: CASSLMWSGNAIYF
DNA: TGTGCCAGCAGCTTAATGTGGTCTGGAAACGCCATATATTTT

size: NA
J: TRBJ1-3
V: TRBV7-8
D: NA
CDR3: CASSLRGTGFGAGNTIYF
DNA: TGTGCCAGCAGCTTACGTGGGACGGGTTTTGGTGCTGGAAACACCATATATTTT

size: NA
J: TRBJ2-1
V: TRBV4-3
D: TRBD2
CDR3: CASSQEWLAGRNEQFF
DNA: TGCGCCAGCAGCCAAGAATGGCTAGCGGGAAGAAATGAGCAGTTCTTC

size: NA
J: TRBJ2-1
V: TRBV27
D: TRBD1
CDR3: CASRLTGVNEQFF
DNA: TGTGCCAGCAGATTGACAGGGGTTAATGAGCAGTTCTTC

size: NA
J: TRBJ2-2
V: TRBV4-2
D: NA
CDR3: CASSQEGTTGELFF
DNA: TGTGCCAGCAGCCAAGAAGGAACGACCGGGGAGCTGTTTTTT

size: NA
J: TRBJ2-1
V: TRBV27
D: NA
CDR3: CASSLVGAYEQFF
DNA: TGTGCCAGCAGTTTAGTGGGGGCCTATGAGCAGTTCTTC

size: once
J: TRBJ1-1
V: TRBV4-1
D: TRBD1
CDR3: CASSQPRLGQGGRGTEAFF
DNA: TGCGCCAGCAGCCAACCCAGGTTGGGACAGGGTGGAAGGGGCACTGAAGCTTTCTTT

size: NA
J: TRBJ1-4
V: TRBV6-5
D: NA
CDR3: CASSLERGVKKLFF
DNA: TGTGCCAGCAGCCTGGAGAGGGGGGTGAAAAAACTGTTTTTT

size: NA
J: TRBJ2-1
V: TRBV6-6
D: NA
CDR3: CASSSWGPPGEQFF
DNA: TGTGCCAGCAGTTCTTGGGGTCCCCCGGGTGAGCAGTTCTTC

size: NA
J: TRBJ1-2
V: TRBV2
D: NA
CDR3: CASKLSGYGYTF
DNA: TGTGCCAGCAAATTAAGCGGATATGGCTACACCTTC

size: once
J: TRBJ2-2
V: TRBV9
D: NA
CDR3: CASRPFQEGPGELFF
DNA: TGTGCCAGCAGACCATTCCAGGAGGGGCCCGGGGAGCTGTTTTTT

size: NA
J: TRBJ1-1
V: TRBV2
D: NA
CDR3: CASSVLGTEAFF
DNA: TGTGCCAGCAGTGTCTTGGGGACTGAAGCTTTCTTT

size: NA
J: TRBJ1-5
V: TRBV6-1
D: TRBD1
CDR3: CASRQQGAGQPQHF
DNA: TGTGCCAGCAGGCAACAGGGGGCGGGCCAGCCCCAGCATTTT

size: NA
J: TRBJ1-2
V: TRBV29-1
D: NA
CDR3: CSVEGVAPYGYTF
DNA: TGCAGCGTTGAGGGTGTGGCCCCTTATGGCTACACCTTC

size: NA
J: TRBJ1-2
V: TRBV4-2
D: TRBD1
CDR3: CASSQDGGQGTAGYTF
DNA: TGTGCCAGCAGCCAAGATGGCGGACAGGGGACGGCTGGCTACACCTTC

size: NA
J: TRBJ2-4
V: TRBV6-5
D: NA
CDR3: CAGGEGGGKNIQYF
DNA: TGTGCCGGGGGAGAGGGCGGTGGCAAAAACATTCAGTACTTC

size: NA
J: TRBJ1-5
V: TRBV19
D: NA
CDR3: CASSILTVNQPQHF
DNA: TGTGCCAGTAGTATCCTCACGGTCAATCAGCCCCAGCATTTT

size: NA
J: TRBJ2-2
V: TRBV2
D: NA
CDR3: CASSLQGGNTGELFF
DNA: TGTGCCAGCAGTTTGCAGGGGGGTAACACCGGGGAGCTGTTTTTT

size: NA
J: TRBJ2-5
V: TRBV7-3
D: TRBD1
CDR3: CASSPGTGTEGSETQYF
DNA: TGTGCCAGCAGCCCCGGGACAGGCACTGAGGGGTCAGAGACCCAGTACTTC

size: once
J: TRBJ2-5
V: TRBV10-1
D: NA
CDR3: CASSSGVQETQYF
DNA: TGCGCCAGCAGCAGCGGTGTACAAGAGACCCAGTACTTC

size: NA
J: TRBJ2-5
V: TRBV20-1
D: NA
CDR3: CSARKGEAQYF
DNA: TGCAGTGCCCGCAAGGGGGAGGCCCAGTACTTC

size: NA
J: TRBJ1-2
V: TRBV6-6
D: NA
CDR3: CASSSPLQGNYGYTF
DNA: TGTGCCAGCAGTTCCCCACTCCAGGGGAACTATGGCTACACCTTC

size: NA
J: TRBJ2-3
V: TRBV7-6
D: TRBD1
CDR3: CASSLAPRDRVTDTQYF
DNA: TGTGCCAGCAGCTTAGCCCCACGAGACAGGGTCACAGATACGCAGTATTTT

size: NA
J: TRBJ2-7
V: TRBV5-1
D: NA
CDR3: CASSSGERDWTYEQYF
DNA: TGCGCCAGCAGCTCAGGGGAGCGGGATTGGACCTACGAGCAGTACTTC

size: few
J: TRBJ2-3
V: TRBV6-6
D: NA
CDR3: CASSYSESDTQYF
DNA: TGTGCCAGCAGTTACTCGGAGTCAGATACGCAGTATTTT

size: NA
J: TRBJ1-4
V: TRBV11-2
D: NA
CDR3: CASSARGFGEKLFF
DNA: TGTGCCAGCAGCGCCAGGGGATTTGGTGAAAAACTGTTTTTT

size: NA
J: TRBJ1-1
V: TRBV11-1
D: TRBD1
CDR3: CASSSPGQGMSTEAFF
DNA: TGTGCCAGCAGCTCTCCGGGACAGGGGATGAGCACTGAAGCTTTCTTT

size: once
J: TRBJ2-1
V: TRBV5-1
D: NA
CDR3: CASSLFEGGGEQFF
DNA: TGCGCCAGCAGCTTGTTCGAAGGGGGAGGTGAGCAGTTCTTC

size: once
J: TRBJ2-3
V: TRBV19
D: NA
CDR3: CASSIDLLATQYF
DNA: TGTGCCAGTAGTATAGATCTTCTAGCTACGCAGTATTTT

size: NA
J: TRBJ1-2
V: TRBV10-2
D: TRBD1
CDR3: CASSDLGTVRRGYTF
DNA: TGCGCCAGCAGTGATCTTGGGACAGTAAGGAGAGGCTACACCTTC

size: NA
J: TRBJ1-1
V: TRBV2
D: NA
CDR3: CASSDLDTQRVTEAFF
DNA: TGTGCCAGCAGTGACCTGGACACCCAGAGGGTCACTGAAGCTTTCTTT

size: NA
J: TRBJ2-5
V: TRBV7-8
D: NA
CDR3: CASSPLRVGGLSRGEETQYF
DNA: TGTGCCAGCAGCCCCCTCAGGGTTGGTGGACTATCTAGGGGGGAAGAGACCCAGTACTTC

size: NA
J: TRBJ1-1
V: TRBV30
D: TRBD1
CDR3: CAWSGRGHGLNTEAFF
DNA: TGTGCCTGGAGTGGGAGGGGGCATGGGTTAAACACTGAAGCTTTCTTT

size: few
J: TRBJ1-1
V: TRBV18
D: NA
CDR3: CASSPFNGDEAFF
DNA: TGTGCCAGCTCACCATTCAACGGAGATGAAGCTTTCTTT